What follows are 2 T cell receptor beta chains derived from one specimen sequenced in a study of blood T cells in healthy people across ages. It was with a sample-barcoded 5' primer and a J-beta primer mix that a second PCR of roughly 7 to 12 cycles was run. TCRdb analysed the 5' RACE reads with MiXCR anew, one entry per CDR3 protein. The top ten hold roughly 3.8% of the sample, which has 780,000 or so distinct CDR3 sequences, 25% seen once. The sample was also linked to a second study, of T cells of mothers and their children.

The sequencing input was blood. These receptors came from a boy aged 10-17 years in good health.

CDR3 sequence: CASSPDRGQTNEKLFF. CDR3 DNA sequence: TGTGCCAGCAGCCCGGACAGGGGTCAGACTAATGAAAAACTGTTTTTT. This sequence joins TRBV11-2 and TRBJ1-4, with 9 bases that match TRBD1. Trimming cost V 5 bases and J 2 bases; bases outside gene matches: 6. This CDR3 is 16 amino acids long. CDR1 SGHAT and CDR2 FQNNGV come from the germline V gene.

The chain is built from TRBV6-5 and TRBJ2-7, with D possibly being TRBD2 (6 bases). Trimming pared 0 bases from V and 3 bases from J, leaving 18 bases between. Looked up from germline, CDR1 is MNHEY and CDR2 is SVGAGI. This CDR3 region has 17 residues. CDR3 nucleotide sequence: TGTGCCAGCAGTTACTCGATTCTTCGAGCGGGCGTCTACGAGCAGTACTTC. Protein product: CASSYSILRAGVYEQYF.